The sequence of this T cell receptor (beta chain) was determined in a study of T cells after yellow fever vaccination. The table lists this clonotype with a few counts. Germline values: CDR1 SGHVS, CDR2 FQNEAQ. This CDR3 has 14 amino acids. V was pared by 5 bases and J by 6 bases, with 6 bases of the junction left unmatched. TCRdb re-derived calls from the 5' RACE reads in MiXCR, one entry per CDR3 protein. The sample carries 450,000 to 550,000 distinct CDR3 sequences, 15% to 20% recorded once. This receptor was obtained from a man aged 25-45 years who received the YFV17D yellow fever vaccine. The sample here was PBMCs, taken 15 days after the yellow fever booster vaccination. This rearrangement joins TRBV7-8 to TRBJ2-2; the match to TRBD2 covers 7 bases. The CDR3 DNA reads TGTGCCAGCAGCGTCGGGACTAAGGCCGGGGAGCTGTTTTTT. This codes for CASSVGTKAGELFF.